Reported below is one TCR beta chain. As yet, its antigen is unknown. The sample is drawn from a study of CD8 T cells in Susac syndrome. Study results and limitations: The study conceded that its TCR sequencing and HLA analysis involved relatively few individuals.

In blood CD8+ and CD4+ T cells, TCR beta underwent sequencing. The individuals used as controls were healthy donors who had been matched for both age and sex. This CDR3 has 13 amino acids. Germline V gives CDR1 LNHDA, CDR2 SQIVND (reference sequence). With 10 bases removed from V and 2 bases from J, the gap between germline ends came to 12 bases. The RNA, about 0.45 to 1 ug, was put through reverse transcription using random hexamers. TCRdb re-derived calls from the immunoSEQ multiplex PCR reads in MiXCR, one entry per CDR3 protein. The sample records approximately 150,000 distinct CDR3 sequences, roughly 95% being singletons.

The specimen sequenced was CD4+ T cells from PBMCs. V usage is TRBV19 and J usage is TRBJ1-5; D not resolved. This clonotype originated in a human donor in good health. The CDR3 is CATEGRGNQPQHF. The DNA for the CDR3 is TGTGCCACCGAAGGACGGGGCAATCAGCCCCAGCATTTT.